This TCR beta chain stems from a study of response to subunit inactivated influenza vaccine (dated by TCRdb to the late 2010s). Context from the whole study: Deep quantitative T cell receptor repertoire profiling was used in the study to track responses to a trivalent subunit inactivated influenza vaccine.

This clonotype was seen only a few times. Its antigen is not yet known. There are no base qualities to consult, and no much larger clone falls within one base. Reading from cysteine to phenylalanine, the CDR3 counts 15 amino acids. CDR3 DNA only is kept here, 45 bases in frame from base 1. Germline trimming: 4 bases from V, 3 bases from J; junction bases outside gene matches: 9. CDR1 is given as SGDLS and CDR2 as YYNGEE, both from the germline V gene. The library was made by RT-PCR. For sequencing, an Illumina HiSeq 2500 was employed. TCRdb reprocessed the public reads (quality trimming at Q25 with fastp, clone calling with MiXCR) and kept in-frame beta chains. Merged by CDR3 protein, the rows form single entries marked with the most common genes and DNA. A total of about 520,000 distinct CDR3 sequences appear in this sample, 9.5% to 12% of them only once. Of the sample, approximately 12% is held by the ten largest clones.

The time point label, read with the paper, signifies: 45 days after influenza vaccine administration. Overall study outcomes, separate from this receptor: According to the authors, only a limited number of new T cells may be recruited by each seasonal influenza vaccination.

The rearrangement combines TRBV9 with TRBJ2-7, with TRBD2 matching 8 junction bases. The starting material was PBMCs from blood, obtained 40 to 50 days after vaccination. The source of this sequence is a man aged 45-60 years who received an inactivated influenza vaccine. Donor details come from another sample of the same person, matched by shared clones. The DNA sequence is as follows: TGTGCCAGCAGCCCCTCCGGGGGGGTCTTCTACGAGCAGTACTTC. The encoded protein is CASSPSGGVFYEQYF.